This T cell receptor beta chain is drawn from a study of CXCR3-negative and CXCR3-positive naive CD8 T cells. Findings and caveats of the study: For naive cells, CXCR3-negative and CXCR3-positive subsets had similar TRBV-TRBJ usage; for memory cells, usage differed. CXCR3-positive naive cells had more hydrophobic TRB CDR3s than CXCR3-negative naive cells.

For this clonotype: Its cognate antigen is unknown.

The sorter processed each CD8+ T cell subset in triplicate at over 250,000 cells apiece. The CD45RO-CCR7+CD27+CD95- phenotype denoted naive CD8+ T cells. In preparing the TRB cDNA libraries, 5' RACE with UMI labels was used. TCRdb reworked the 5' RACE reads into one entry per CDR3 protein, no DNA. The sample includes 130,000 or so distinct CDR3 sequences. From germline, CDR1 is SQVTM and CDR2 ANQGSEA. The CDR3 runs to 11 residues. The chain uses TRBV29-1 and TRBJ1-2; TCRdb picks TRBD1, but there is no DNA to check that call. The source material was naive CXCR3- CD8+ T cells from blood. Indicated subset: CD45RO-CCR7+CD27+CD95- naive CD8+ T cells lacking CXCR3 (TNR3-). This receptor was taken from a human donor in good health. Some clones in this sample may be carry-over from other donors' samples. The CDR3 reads CSVGRGDGYTF.